Here is one T cell receptor beta chain with its context. V lost 6 bases and J 1 base, leaving 10 bases between the germline ends. The length of the CDR3 is 14 residues. Per the germline V gene, CDR1 is LNHDA and CDR2 is SQIVND (reference sequence). The data originate from a study of blood T cell repertoires in COVID-19. The overall study: PBMCs, B-cell-depleted T cells, or T cells were the source of the cDNA or gDNA that made up the material.

Per the original methods: Reference gene primers were amplified, and this amplification served to estimate nucleated cell counts. The protocol was immunoSEQ multiplex PCR, while the TCRdb copy is restricted to in-frame clones and leaves out a portion. V, J and clone size are taken as reported in that table, and D and trimming were inferred from the DNA itself. The sample contains around 300,000 clones, nearly 90% of which appear only once. The rearrangement links TRBV19 to TRBJ1-5, with D possibly matching TRBD1 (5 bases). The sequencing input was peripheral blood. This sequence was found in a man between 18 and 35 years old with active or convalescent COVID-19. CDR3 residues: CASRQQVSNQPQHF. CDR3 DNA sequence: TGTGCCAGTAGACAACAGGTGAGCAATCAGCCCCAGCATTTT.